What follows is one T cell receptor (beta chain) and its context. This clone is considered medium-sized (0.01 to 0.1%). Its antigen specificity is not known. The sample holds no much larger clone one base away, and base qualities are not on file. The time point tag for this specimen amounts to: baseline, week 1 (first vaccination visit). The treatment or condition tag for this specimen amounts to: pre-vaccination baseline after standard-of-care therapy. All donors had newly diagnosed IDH1-mutant astrocytomas of WHO grade 3 or 4 that showed loss of nuclear ATRX. The samples were drawn from NOA16, a multicentre, single-arm, open-label phase I trial in Germany that tested a mutant IDH1 peptide vaccine in humans for the first time. For immunogenicity testing, the blood drawn at visit V03 was used as the baseline sample. Genomic DNA for TCRB sequencing was isolated from EDTA blood with the DNeasy Blood and Tissue Kit.

The data belong to a study of a mutant IDH1 vaccine in newly diagnosed glioma (dated by TCRdb to about 2021). In the study overall: Of the 25 to 40 patients who were treated, around 62% were male and roughly 40% were female, and the mean age was around 41 years. For exploratory analyses, longitudinal TCRB deep sequencing was carried out in under 30 treated patients wherever samples were available. Peripheral blood was collected at six visits: V03 (baseline), V05, V07, V10, V12 and V13. Prior to enrollment, standard therapy consisting of radiotherapy alone, temozolomide alone, or radiochemotherapy with temozolomide had been administered to patients, with the combination being received by most patients.

From the germline V gene, CDR1 is SNHLY and CDR2 is FYNNEI. The CDR3 has 14 amino acids, counting the end cysteine and phenylalanine. Of all the DNA, just the CDR3 is kept, 42 bases in frame from base 1. V is cut by 0 bases and J by 3 bases, and the space between the germline ends is 8 bases. General study outcomes and caveats: Across multiple MHC alleles, vaccine-induced immune responses were seen in 85% to 95% of patients. The authors stated that sample limitations prevented analyses of patient blood samples from being reproduced. Pseudoprogression appeared unrelated to alterations in the top peripheral T cell clonotypes detected by TCRB sequencing. Selection of PBMC samples for TCRB deep sequencing was based on availability.

The protocol used for the library was the immunoSEQ multiplex PCR assay. The hsTCRB Kit was used according to the manufacturer's protocol to amplify rearranged TCR beta chain sequences. Sequencing of TCRB libraries was carried out on an Illumina MiSeq. As for the original processing: The proprietary platform of the kit vendor was used for demultiplexing, trimming and gene mapping. Not all clones reach the TCRdb copy of this immuneACCESS table, which keeps in-frame sequences only. Checked studies attribute under half of the gap to unresolved V genes and leave the rest unexplained. From that table come the V and J calls and clone size; the DNA was used to work out D and trimming. The table for this sample lists tens of thousands of clones; 60% to 85% of them were counted only once. The ten top clones hold around 9.5% of the sample.

The specimen comprised peripheral blood mononuclear cells (PBMCs), sampled from a glioma patient treated with radiotherapy, temozolomide or both. This receptor was taken from a middle-aged man with glioma. Some clones in this sample may be carry-over from other donors' samples. Here the chain combines TRBV2 and TRBJ1-1; the D gene is not confidently resolved. The sequenced DNA is TGTGCCAGCAGTGAAGCGCGAGGGTACACTGAAGCTTTCTTT. Its coded protein is CASSEARGYTEAFF.